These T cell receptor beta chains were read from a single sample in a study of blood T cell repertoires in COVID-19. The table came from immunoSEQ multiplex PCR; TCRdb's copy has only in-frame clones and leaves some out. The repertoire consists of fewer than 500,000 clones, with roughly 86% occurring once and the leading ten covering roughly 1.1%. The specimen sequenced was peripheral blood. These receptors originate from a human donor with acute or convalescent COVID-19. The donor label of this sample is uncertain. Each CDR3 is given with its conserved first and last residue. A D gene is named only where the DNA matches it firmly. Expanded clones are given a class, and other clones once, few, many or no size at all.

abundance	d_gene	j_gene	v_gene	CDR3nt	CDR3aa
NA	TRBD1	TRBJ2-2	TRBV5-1	TGCGCCAGCAGAAGGACAGGGATCTCTATCCAAGGGACCGGGGAGCTGTTTTTT	CASRRTGISIQGTGELFF
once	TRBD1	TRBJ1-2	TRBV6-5	TGTGCCAGCAGTTATGGGACAGATGTTCTCTATGGCTACACCTTC	CASSYGTDVLYGYTF
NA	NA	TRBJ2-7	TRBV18	TGTGCCAGCTCTTACAGGGAATCCCTCTCCTACGAGCAGTACTTC	CASSYRESLSYEQYF
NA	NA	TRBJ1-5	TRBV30	TGTGCCTGGAGTGTACTATCGGGTCTTGATCAGCCCCAGCATTTT	CAWSVLSGLDQPQHF
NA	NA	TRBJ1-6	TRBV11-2	TGTGCCAGCAGTCTAGTCCCCCCGGCCCTCCACTTT	CASSLVPPALHF
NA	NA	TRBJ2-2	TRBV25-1	TGTGCCAGCAGTGACTTGGACAGAATCACCGGGGAGCTGTTTTTT	CASSDLDRITGELFF
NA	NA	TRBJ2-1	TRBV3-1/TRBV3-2	TGTGCCAGCAGCCGACAGCACCAAAGGAATGAGCAGTTCTTC	CASSRQHQRNEQFF
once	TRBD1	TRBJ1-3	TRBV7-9	TGTGCCAGCAGCTTAGCTGGGACAGGGGGAAACACCATATATTTT	CASSLAGTGGNTIYF
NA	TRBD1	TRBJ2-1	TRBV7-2	TGTGCCAGCAGCTTAGTGGGACAGGGGTCACTATACAATGAGCAGTTCTTC	CASSLVGQGSLYNEQFF
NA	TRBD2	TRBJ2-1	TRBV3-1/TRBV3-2	TGTGCCAGCAGCCAAGAGGCGGGGGGGCGCTGGAGTGAGCAGTTCTTC	CASSQEAGGRWSEQFF
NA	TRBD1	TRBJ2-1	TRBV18	TGTGCCAGCTCACCCCGGACAGGATCCAGGGGGAATGAGCAGTTCTTC	CASSPRTGSRGNEQFF
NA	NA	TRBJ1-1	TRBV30	TGTGCCTGGAGCGGAGGGACTACCACTGAAGCTTTCTTT	CAWSGGTTTEAFF
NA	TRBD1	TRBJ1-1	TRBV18	TGTGCCAGCTCAACCCAGGGGGGCACTGAAGCTTTCTTT	CASSTQGGTEAFF
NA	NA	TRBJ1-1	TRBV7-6	TGTGCCAGCAGCTTAGGTTCGGGTTGGAACACTGAAGCTTTCTTT	CASSLGSGWNTEAFF
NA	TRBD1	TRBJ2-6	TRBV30	TGTGCCTGGGGGGGGACAGGAGTCTCTGGGGCCAACGTCCTGACTTTC	CAWGGTGVSGANVLTF
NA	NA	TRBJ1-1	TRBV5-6	TGTGCCAGCAGCTTGGTAGGAAGGGGGACTGAAGCTTTCTTT	CASSLVGRGTEAFF
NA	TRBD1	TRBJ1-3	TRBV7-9	TGTGCCAGCAGCGTAACAAACAGGGGCAGAAACACCATATATTTT	CASSVTNRGRNTIYF
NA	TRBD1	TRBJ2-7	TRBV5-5	TGTGCCAGCAGCTCGGGACAGGGGATATACTACGAGCAGTACTTC	CASSSGQGIYYEQYF
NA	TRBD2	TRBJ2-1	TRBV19	TGTGCCAGTAGTCCACTAGCGGTTCCCTACAATGAGCAGTTCTTC	CASSPLAVPYNEQFF
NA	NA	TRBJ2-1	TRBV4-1	TGCGCCAGCAGCCATACAGGGTGGGATGAGCAGTTCTTC	CASSHTGWDEQFF
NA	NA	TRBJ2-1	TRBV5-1	TGCGCCAGCAGGTGGACAACCTCCTACAATGAGCAGTTCTTC	CASRWTTSYNEQFF
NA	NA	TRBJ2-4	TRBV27	TGTGCCAGCAGCTTAGGGGAGCTAAACATTCAGTACTTC	CASSLGELNIQYF
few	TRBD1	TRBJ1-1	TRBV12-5	TGTGCTAGTGGCCGTGACAGGGCGAAAGAAGCTTTCTTT	CASGRDRAKEAFF
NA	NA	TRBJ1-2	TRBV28	TGTGCCAGCTACCGATCCGGCAGGCTATATGGCTACACCTTC	CASYRSGRLYGYTF
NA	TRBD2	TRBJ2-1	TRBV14	TGTGCCAGCAGCCCCCTGACTAGCGGGGGGTACAATGAGCAGTTCTTC	CASSPLTSGGYNEQFF
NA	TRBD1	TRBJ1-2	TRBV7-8	TGTGCCAGCAGCCTGACAGGGGGCAACTATGGCTACACCTTC	CASSLTGGNYGYTF
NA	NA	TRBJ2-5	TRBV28	TGTGCCAGCAAGTACGGGGTTGGAGAGACCCAGTACTTC	CASKYGVGETQYF